This T cell receptor beta chain was found in a study of human T cells and chemical hapten exposure (dated by TCRdb to the early 2020s). Background for the entire study: For sensitization, 2% DPC in acetone was applied to a 2 cm by 2 cm area of upper inner arm skin. Throughout the approximately 22-week study period, patients were also given weekly therapeutic DPC doses on the scalp. Patch testing was performed on the upper back with Finn chambers containing 0.01% DPC, and the patch tests were scored after 6 days according to International Contact Dermatitis Research Group standards. Most of the patients in the cohort were female, and the cohort covered alopecia areata with under or over 50% scalp involvement, alopecia totalis and alopecia universalis. Libraries were pooled for sequencing, and per-sample TCR yields varied mainly because of small differences in library volumes within the pool. Peripheral blood TCR repertoire changes were tracked in vivo in alopecia patients during primary and secondary sensitization to the hapten diphenylcyclopropenone (DPC). Blood samples were taken from patients before sensitization (week 0) and at 2, 6 and about 24 weeks after DPC sensitization. For TCR sequencing, blood came from 25 to 35 alopecia patients at anywhere from one to four time points (pre-sensitization, 2, 6 and 24 weeks). General conclusions and limits of the study: Compared with pre-sensitization or healthy control sets, expanded TCRs formed significantly more large CDR3 similarity clusters, which is consistent with antigen-driven responses. A positive correlation was found between the number of PT1 expanded TCRs and patch test score, with significance reached at thresholds 8, 16 and 32 but not 4. Repeated subsampling changed both the strength of the expansion versus patch-test correlation and the threshold at which that correlation became significant. The number of TCRs above 1 in 1000 frequency did not change with DPC sensitization; there was no evidence of global repertoire structure alterations. Because all patients had alopecia, a presumed autoimmune disease, the immune response of the patients might differ from that of healthy individuals.

Receptor libraries were prepared by RACE. The data were produced on a NextSeq 500. During library preparation, unique molecular identifiers were attached to individual cDNA molecules so that TCRs could be counted in a quantitative, reproducible way. Each blood RNA sample was used to sequence both TCR alpha and TCR beta chains. Per the original workflow: The median number of TCRs per sample was approximately 98,000, ranging from 23,224 to 690,600. V, J and CDR3 annotation of the TCR reads was carried out using the Decombinator software suite. For the PS versus PT1 abundance plots, all samples were subsampled to the same number of TCRs (28,000). TCRs were defined as expanded if absent before sensitization and observed at least eight times at the 2-week time point. The public reads were quality trimmed at Q25 with fastp and then assembled into clones with MiXCR by TCRdb, keeping productive beta chains. Identical CDR3 protein sequences are pooled into one entry, listed with their most common genes and DNA. The V and J calls shown here were made by TCRdb, not taken from the authors' results. The sample has approximately 400,000 distinct CDR3 sequences on record, approximately 5.1% of them singletons. Around 2.3% of the sample is in the top ten clones.

The sample's time point label, decoded: patch test 1, 2 weeks after DPC sensitization. The treatment or condition tag for this specimen amounts to: therapeutic diphenylcyclopropenone sensitization with weekly scalp DPC. At each patch-test visit, blood was drawn before the patch test was applied. Eligible patients were aged 18 to 70, diagnosed with alopecia, deemed suitable for DPC therapy, and excluded if pregnant. Unfractionated whole blood was collected in Tempus Blood RNA tubes, and total RNA was extracted from that blood. Here V drops 1 base and J drops 1 base, and the junction holds 9 bases not matched to any gene. Taken from cysteine to phenylalanine, the CDR3 has 17 residues. Only CDR3 DNA is held: 51 bases, read in frame from base 1. CDR1 and CDR2 are drawn from the germline V gene: MDHEN, SYDVKM. As regards this clonotype: Its antigen has not been determined. The sample holds no much larger clone one base away, and base qualities are not on file.

This receptor chain uses TRBV28 and TRBJ2-7, and 8 junction bases match TRBD1. This TCR was recovered from a woman aged 45-65 years with alopecia areata. Some clones in this sample may be carry-over from other donors' samples. The specimen was whole blood, collected in connection with sensitization to the hapten diphenylcyclopropenone (DPC). The CDR3 has the sequence CASSLSRTGMGSYEQYF. The nucleotide sequence reads TGTGCCAGCAGTTTATCCAGGACAGGGATGGGATCCTACGAGCAGTACTTC.